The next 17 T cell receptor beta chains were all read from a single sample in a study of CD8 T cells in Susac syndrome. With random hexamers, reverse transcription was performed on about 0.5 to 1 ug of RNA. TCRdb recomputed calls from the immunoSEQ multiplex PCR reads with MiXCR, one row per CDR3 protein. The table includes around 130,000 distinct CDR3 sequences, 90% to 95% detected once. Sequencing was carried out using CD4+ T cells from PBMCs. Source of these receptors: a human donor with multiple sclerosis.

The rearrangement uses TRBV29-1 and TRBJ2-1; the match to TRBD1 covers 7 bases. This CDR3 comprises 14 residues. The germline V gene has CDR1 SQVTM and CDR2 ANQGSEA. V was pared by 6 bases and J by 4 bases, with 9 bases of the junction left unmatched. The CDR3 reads CSVEGQTLYNEQFF. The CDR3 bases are TGCAGCGTAGAGGGACAGACCCTATACAATGAGCAGTTCTTC.

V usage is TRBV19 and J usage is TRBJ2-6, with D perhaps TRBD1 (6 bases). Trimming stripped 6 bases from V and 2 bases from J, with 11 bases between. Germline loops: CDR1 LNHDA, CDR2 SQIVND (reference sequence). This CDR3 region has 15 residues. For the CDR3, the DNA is TGTGCCAGTAGCCTACAGGGTCCTGGGGCCAACGTCCTGACTTTC. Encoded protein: CASSLQGPGANVLTF.

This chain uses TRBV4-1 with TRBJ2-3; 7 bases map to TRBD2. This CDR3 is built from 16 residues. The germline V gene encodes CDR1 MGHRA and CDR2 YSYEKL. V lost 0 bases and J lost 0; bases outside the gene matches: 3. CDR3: CASSQDLRGSTDTQYF. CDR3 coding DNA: TGCGCCAGCAGCCAAGATTTGCGGGGGAGCACAGATACGCAGTATTTT.

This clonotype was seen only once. Written as DNA, the CDR3 is TGTGCCAGCAGCCGCCAGCGAGGGGGCTACACCTTC. It translates to CASSRQRGGYTF. The chain is built from TRBV3-1 and TRBJ1-2; D is uncertain. The germline CDR1 and CDR2 sequences are LGHDT and YNNKEL (reference sequence). The CDR3 sequence is 12 residues long. Trimming left V 4 bases short and J 8 bases short, with 11 bases between.

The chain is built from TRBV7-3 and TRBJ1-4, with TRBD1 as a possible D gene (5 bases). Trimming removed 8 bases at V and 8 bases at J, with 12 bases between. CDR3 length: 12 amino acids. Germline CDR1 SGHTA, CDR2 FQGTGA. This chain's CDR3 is CASRRVGEKLFF. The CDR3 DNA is TGTGCCAGCCGCAGGGTTGGGGAAAAACTGTTTTTT.

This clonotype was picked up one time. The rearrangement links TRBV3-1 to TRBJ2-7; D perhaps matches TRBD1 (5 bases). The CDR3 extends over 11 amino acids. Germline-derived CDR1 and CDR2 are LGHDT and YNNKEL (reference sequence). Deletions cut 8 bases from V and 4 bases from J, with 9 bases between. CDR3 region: CASGAKYEQYF. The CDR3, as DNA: TGTGCCAGCGGGGCTAAATACGAGCAGTACTTC.

CDR3 DNA: TGTGCCACCGGTTTGGACAGGGTAGATAATTCACCCCTCCACTTT. Encoded protein: CATGLDRVDNSPLHF. This chain links TRBV15 with TRBJ1-6; TRBD1 aligns across 8 bases. The CDR3 totals 15 residues. CDR1 is LNHNV and CDR2 is YYDKDF in the germline V gene (reference sequence). With 8 bases clipped from V and 5 bases from J, the junction kept 8 bases outside the gene matches.

CDR3 nucleotide sequence: TGTGCCAGCAGTTCCACGGGACAGACGCTCACCGGGGAGCTGTTTTTT. This gives the protein CASSSTGQTLTGELFF. The J gene is TRBJ2-2, the V gene TRBV28; TRBD1 matches at 7 bases. CDR1 and CDR2 from the germline V gene are MDHEN and SYDVKM. The CDR3 length is 16 residues. With V trimmed by 4 bases and J by 4 bases, 9 bases remained unmatched.

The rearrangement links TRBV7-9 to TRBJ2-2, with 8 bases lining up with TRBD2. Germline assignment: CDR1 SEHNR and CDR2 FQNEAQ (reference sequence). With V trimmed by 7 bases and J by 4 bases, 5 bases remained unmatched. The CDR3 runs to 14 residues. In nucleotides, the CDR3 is TGTGCCAGCACAATTACTAGCGGCACCGGGGAGCTGTTTTTT. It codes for CASTITSGTGELFF.

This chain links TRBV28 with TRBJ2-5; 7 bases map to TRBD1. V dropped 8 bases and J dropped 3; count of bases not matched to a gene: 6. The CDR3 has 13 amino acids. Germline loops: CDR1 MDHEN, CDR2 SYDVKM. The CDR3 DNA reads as TGTGCCAGCTTTGGACAGGCGGAAGAGACCCAGTACTTC. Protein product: CASFGQAEETQYF.

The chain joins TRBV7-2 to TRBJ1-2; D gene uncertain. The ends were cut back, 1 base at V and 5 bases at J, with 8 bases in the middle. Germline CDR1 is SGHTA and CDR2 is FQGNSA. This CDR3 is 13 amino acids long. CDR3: CASSLDGRYGYTF. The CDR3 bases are TGTGCCAGCAGCTTAGACGGTAGATATGGCTACACCTTC.

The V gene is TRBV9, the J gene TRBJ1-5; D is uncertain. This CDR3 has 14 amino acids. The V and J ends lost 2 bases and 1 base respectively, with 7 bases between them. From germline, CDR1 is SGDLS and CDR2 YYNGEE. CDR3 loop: CASSVDGSNQPQHF. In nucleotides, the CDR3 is TGTGCCAGCAGCGTGGACGGAAGCAATCAGCCCCAGCATTTT.

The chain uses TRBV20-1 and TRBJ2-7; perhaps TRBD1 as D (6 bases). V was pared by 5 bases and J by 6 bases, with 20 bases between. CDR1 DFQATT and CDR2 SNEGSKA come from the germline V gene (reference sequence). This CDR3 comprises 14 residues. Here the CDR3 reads CSAYQNRVSGEQYF. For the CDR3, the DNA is TGCAGTGCTTACCAAAACAGGGTATCCGGCGAGCAGTACTTC.

In DNA, the CDR3 is TGTGCCAGCAGCCCTACCATCGCCTACGAGCAGTACTTC. It specifies CASSPTIAYEQYF. The chain is built from TRBV9 and TRBJ2-7, with D hard to call. Trimming took 4 bases from V and 2 from J, leaving 10 bases between them. CDR1 is SGDLS, CDR2 YYNGEE, per germline. There are 13 residues in the CDR3.

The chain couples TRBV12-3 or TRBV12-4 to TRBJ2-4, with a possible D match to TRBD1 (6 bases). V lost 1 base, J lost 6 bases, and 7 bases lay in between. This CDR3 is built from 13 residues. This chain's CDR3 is CASSLGTVNIQYF. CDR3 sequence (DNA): TGTGCCAGCAGTTTAGGGACAGTAAACATTCAGTACTTC.

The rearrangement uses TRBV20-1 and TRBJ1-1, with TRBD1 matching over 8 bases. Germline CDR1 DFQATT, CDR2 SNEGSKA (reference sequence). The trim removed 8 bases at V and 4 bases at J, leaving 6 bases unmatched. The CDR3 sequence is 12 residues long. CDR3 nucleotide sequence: TGCAGTCCACGACAGGGGCTCACTGAAGCTTTCTTT. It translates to CSPRQGLTEAFF.

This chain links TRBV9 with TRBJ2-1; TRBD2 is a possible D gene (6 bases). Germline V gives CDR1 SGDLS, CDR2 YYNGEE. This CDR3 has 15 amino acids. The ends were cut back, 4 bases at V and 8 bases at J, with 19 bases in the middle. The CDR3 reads CASSLSEGPRDEQFF. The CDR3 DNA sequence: TGTGCCAGCAGCCTCTCGGAGGGCCCGCGGGATGAGCAGTTCTTC.